One sample yielded the 8 T cell receptor beta chains listed below, sequenced in a study of shared clonotypes between healthy human individuals. The table came from immunoSEQ multiplex PCR; TCRdb's copy has only in-frame clones and leaves some out. The data contain about 2.3 million clones, about 90% of them seen just once; the ten biggest clones take up 0.37%. Input material: naive CD4+ T cells from PBMCs. As for subset: CD45RA+ positively selected. These receptors originate from a man between 18 and 35 years old in good health. Some clones in this sample may be carry-over from other donors' samples.

The chain is built from TRBV7-9 and TRBJ1-2; TRBD1 might be the D (6 bases). Germline CDR1 SEHNR, CDR2 FQNEAQ (reference sequence). CDR3 length: 19 residues. Trimming took off 2 bases at V and 1 base at J, with 23 bases between the two ends. CDR3 sequence reads: CASSLTPYLKQGVNYGYTF. The CDR3 nucleotides are TGTGCCAGCAGCTTAACCCCCTACCTCAAACAGGGTGTTAACTATGGCTACACCTTC. Drawing the rest from reference TRBV7-9 and TRBJ1-2, the complete variable domain is DTGVSQNPRHKITKRGQNVTFRCDPISEHNRLYWYRQTLGQGPEFLTYFQNEAQLEKSRLLSDRFSAERPKGSFSTLEIQRTEQGDSAMYLCASSLTPYLKQGVNYGYTFGSGTRLTVV.

This clone was counted a single time. V gene TRBV29-1 combines with J gene TRBJ2-5; 8 nucleotides match TRBD2. The V gene's germline CDR1 is SQVTM and CDR2 ANQGSEA. V trimming: 7 bases; J trimming: 2 bases; junction bases outside the gene matches: 9. This CDR3 region has 14 residues. The CDR3, as DNA: TGCAGCGGCCGTCCGGGGGGGGTACAAGAGACCCAGTACTTC. Translation gives CSGRPGGVQETQYF.

V and J are TRBV6-1 and TRBJ1-2; maybe TRBD1 (5 bases). The CDR3 spans 15 residues. Trimming removed 6 bases from V and 4 bases from J, with 18 bases in between. Germline CDR1 reads MNHNS; CDR2 reads SASEGT. The CDR3 sequence: CASREDTLRRYGYTF. The CDR3 DNA reads as TGTGCCAGCAGGGAGGACACTTTGCGACGCTATGGCTACACCTTC.

This chain connects TRBV5-1 to TRBJ2-7; D gene uncertain. V lost 4 bases and J lost 3, with 14 bases in between. This CDR3 has 14 residues. Germline CDR1 is SGHRS and CDR2 is YFSETQ. The CDR3 coding sequence is TGCGCCAGCAGCCAGGCAATCAACCGCTACGAGCAGTACTTC. Its protein product is CASSQAINRYEQYF. Together with reference TRBV5-1 and TRBJ2-7, the CDR3 gives the full variable domain: KAGVTQTPRYLIKTRGQQVTLSCSPISGHRSVSWYQQTPGQGLQFLFEYFSETQRNKGNFPGRFSGRQFSNSRSEMNVSTLELGDSALYLCASSQAINRYEQYFGPGTRLTVT.

The chain has TRBV6-5 and TRBJ2-2; TRBD1 aligns across 7 bases. Germline V gene lookup returns CDR1 MNHEY and CDR2 SVGAGI. This CDR3 is built from 16 residues. The V segment lost 3 bases and the J segment 1 base; nucleotides outside the gene matches: 5. The CDR3 DNA reads TGTGCCAGCAGTTATCAGACAGGGAAGAACACCGGGGAGCTGTTTTTT. As protein: CASSYQTGKNTGELFF.

The chain is built from TRBV13 and TRBJ2-1, with 8 bases matching TRBD2. The CDR3 spans 13 residues. Germline CDR1 is PRHDT and CDR2 is FYEKMQ (reference sequence). V lost 5 bases to trimming and J lost 15 bases; unmatched junction nucleotides: 12. As DNA, the CDR3 is TGTGCCAGCAGCCAGCGGGGGTCCGTCCTAGGGTTCTTC. Amino acid sequence: CASSQRGSVLGFF.

As to this clone: This specimen includes other DNA sequences encoding the same CDR3. The V gene is TRBV5-1, the J gene TRBJ2-7; 8 nucleotides agree with TRBD1. The V and J ends lost 1 base and 4 bases, in that order; junction bases with no gene match: 4. The CDR3 consists of 14 residues. Germline loops: CDR1 SGHRS, CDR2 YFSETQ. The CDR3 sequence: CASSLSTGGYEQYF. As DNA, the CDR3 is TGCGCCAGCAGCTTGTCTACAGGGGGTTACGAGCAGTACTTC.

This clone appeared once. The chain employs TRBV9 and TRBJ2-5; tentatively, D is TRBD2 (5 bases). V was shortened by 4 bases and J by 0 bases, with 16 bases between the two germline ends. This CDR3 region has 16 residues. The V gene's germline CDR1 is SGDLS and CDR2 YYNGEE. Here the CDR3 reads CASSPRWGANQETQYF. The CDR3 DNA follows: TGTGCCAGCAGCCCCCGTTGGGGAGCCAACCAAGAGACCCAGTACTTC.